These T cell receptor beta chains were read from a single sample in a study of Ad26.COV2.S vaccination and SARS-CoV-2 variants. Here immunoSEQ multiplex PCR was the method, and the copy in TCRdb shows in-frame clones only, minus some. The repertoire consists of about 400,000 clones, with approximately 90% occurring once and the leading ten covering around 2%. The material was peripheral blood, obtained in a trial of Ad26.COV2.S vaccine versus placebo. The receptor set was obtained from a person between 18 and 59 years old who received the Ad26.COV2.S COVID-19 vaccine or a placebo. Each CDR3 is given with its conserved first and last residue. Fields, in order: clone size, V gene, D gene, J gene, CDR3 DNA, CDR3 protein. D genes are given only for firm matches. Only part of the rows carry a size: once, few, many, or a class if the clone is expanded.

clone size: .; V gene: TRBV4-1; D gene: .; J gene: TRBJ2-3; CDR3 DNA: TGCGCCAGCAGCCAAGCGGTGGGCAGTCAGTCAGATACGCAGTATTTT; CDR3 protein: CASSQAVGSQSDTQYF
clone size: .; V gene: TRBV19; D gene: .; J gene: TRBJ1-5; CDR3 DNA: TGTGCCAGTAGCACCCTGGACAGTAACAATCAGCCCCAGCATTTT; CDR3 protein: CASSTLDSNNQPQHF
clone size: .; V gene: TRBV5-1; D gene: .; J gene: TRBJ2-7; CDR3 DNA: TGCGCCAGCAGCTTGGAGGCCTCCGAGCAGTACTTC; CDR3 protein: CASSLEASEQYF
clone size: .; V gene: TRBV19; D gene: .; J gene: TRBJ2-1; CDR3 DNA: TGTGCCAGTAGTATAGAGGGTCGCTCCTACAATGAGCAGTTCTTC; CDR3 protein: CASSIEGRSYNEQFF
clone size: .; V gene: TRBV3-1/TRBV3-2; D gene: TRBD2; J gene: TRBJ2-1; CDR3 DNA: TGTGCCAGCAGCCCCCGTGGCCTAGCGGGAGAGCGGAATGAGCAGTTCTTC; CDR3 protein: CASSPRGLAGERNEQFF
clone size: .; V gene: TRBV18; D gene: .; J gene: TRBJ1-1; CDR3 DNA: TGTGCCAGCTCAACTAAGGGGAACACTGAAGCTTTCTTT; CDR3 protein: CASSTKGNTEAFF
clone size: .; V gene: TRBV19; D gene: .; J gene: TRBJ1-4; CDR3 DNA: TGTGCCACCGGGGACCCTGGCGGTAATGAAAAACTGTTTTTT; CDR3 protein: CATGDPGGNEKLFF
clone size: .; V gene: TRBV7-2; D gene: .; J gene: TRBJ1-5; CDR3 DNA: TGTGCCAGCAGCTTAGCAGGGGATCAGCCCCAGCATTTT; CDR3 protein: CASSLAGDQPQHF
clone size: .; V gene: TRBV21-1; D gene: .; J gene: TRBJ2-7; CDR3 DNA: TGTGCCAGCAGCAAGGACCCGACTAAGCGGGAATCGGGCGAGCAGTACTTC; CDR3 protein: CASSKDPTKRESGEQYF
clone size: .; V gene: TRBV5-6; D gene: TRBD1; J gene: TRBJ2-7; CDR3 DNA: TGTGCCAGCAGTACGGACAGGGTACCCTACGAGCAGTACTTC; CDR3 protein: CASSTDRVPYEQYF
clone size: .; V gene: TRBV5-3; D gene: TRBD2; J gene: TRBJ2-7; CDR3 DNA: TGTGCCAGAAGCTCCACCCGACTAGCAAGTACCTACGAGCAGTACTTC; CDR3 protein: CARSSTRLASTYEQYF
clone size: .; V gene: TRBV18; D gene: .; J gene: TRBJ2-7; CDR3 DNA: TGTGCCAGCTCACCTGGGGGGAGCCGCAACGAGCAGTACTTC; CDR3 protein: CASSPGGSRNEQYF
clone size: .; V gene: TRBV28; D gene: .; J gene: TRBJ2-7; CDR3 DNA: TGTGCCAGCAGTCATGGACCATTATACTACGAGCAGTACTTC; CDR3 protein: CASSHGPLYYEQYF
clone size: .; V gene: TRBV9; D gene: .; J gene: TRBJ2-1; CDR3 DNA: TGTGCCAGCAGCGTATCCCGGGAAGGGCCGAGCTCCTACAATGAGCAGTTCTTC; CDR3 protein: CASSVSREGPSSYNEQFF
clone size: .; V gene: TRBV7-8; D gene: .; J gene: TRBJ2-5; CDR3 DNA: TGTGCCAGCAGCTTAGGGGGGGTTGAGACCCAGTACTTC; CDR3 protein: CASSLGGVETQYF
clone size: .; V gene: TRBV11-3; D gene: TRBD1; J gene: TRBJ2-7; CDR3 DNA: TGTGCCAGCAGCTTACAGGGACAGGGGAGGTACGAGCAGTACTTC; CDR3 protein: CASSLQGQGRYEQYF
clone size: .; V gene: TRBV7-2; D gene: .; J gene: TRBJ1-3; CDR3 DNA: TGTGCCAGCAGCGTACTGACAGCTGGAAACACCATATATTTT; CDR3 protein: CASSVLTAGNTIYF
clone size: .; V gene: TRBV9; D gene: .; J gene: TRBJ2-1; CDR3 DNA: TGTGCCAGCAGCCCGGACCTCTCCTACAATGAGCAGTTCTTC; CDR3 protein: CASSPDLSYNEQFF
clone size: few; V gene: TRBV23-1; D gene: .; J gene: TRBJ2-6; CDR3 DNA: TGCGCCAGCAGTCCCTGGGGCAGGGCAAGCTCTGGGGCCAACGTCCTGACTTTC; CDR3 protein: CASSPWGRASSGANVLTF
clone size: few; V gene: TRBV6-5; D gene: TRBD2; J gene: TRBJ2-2; CDR3 DNA: TGTGCCAGCAGTCTCAGCGGGAGGGCCGTCGGGGAGCTGTTTTTT; CDR3 protein: CASSLSGRAVGELFF